Shown below are 5 T cell receptor beta chains from a single sample sequenced in a study of graft-versus-host responses after intestinal transplantation. TCRdb's copy holds only in-frame clones and misses some; the assay was immunoSEQ multiplex PCR. The data hold about 23,000 clones, with more than 90% observed a single time. Sequences were derived from PBMCs, sampled about 41 days after intestinal transplant. These TCRs come from a human patient who received an intestinal transplant, so some T cells may come from the graft donor.

V usage is TRBV19 and J usage is TRBJ1-2; D might be TRBD1 (5 bases). This CDR3 contains 15 residues. V lost 6 bases to trimming and J lost 11 bases, with 25 bases between them. From germline, CDR1 is LNHDA and CDR2 SQIVND (reference sequence). CDR3 residues: CASRKPGRVPARYTF. The CDR3 region has the DNA TGTGCCAGTAGAAAACCGGGACGAGTTCCAGCTCGATACACCTTC.

In this sample, this clone turned up a few times. The rearrangement joins TRBV5-1 to TRBJ1-2; D ambiguous. Per germline, CDR1 SGHRS and CDR2 YFSETQ. Between the trimmed V and J ends, which lost 0 bases and 8 bases, there was a span of 8 bases. This CDR3 has 12 residues. The CDR3 protein is CASSLVGEGYTF. In DNA, the CDR3 is TGCGCCAGCAGCTTGGTTGGGGAGGGCTACACCTTC. Full variable domain (missing parts from reference TRBV5-1 and TRBJ1-2): KAGVTQTPRYLIKTRGQQVTLSCSPISGHRSVSWYQQTPGQGLQFLFEYFSETQRNKGNFPGRFSGRQFSNSRSEMNVSTLELGDSALYLCASSLVGEGYTFGSGTRLTVV.

The J gene is TRBJ1-6, the V gene TRBV9; possibly TRBD1 for D (6 bases). Germline V gives CDR1 SGDLS, CDR2 YYNGEE. The ends were cut back, 2 bases at V and 4 bases at J, with 10 bases in the middle. The CDR3 is made up of 15 amino acids. CDR3: CASSVGQGYNSPLHF. CDR3 nucleotides: TGTGCCAGCAGCGTGGGACAAGGATATAATTCACCCCTCCACTTT.

The CDR3 spells CASRPPRLDNEQFF. DNA for the CDR3: TGTGCCAGCAGGCCCCCTAGGCTCGACAATGAGCAGTTCTTC. The chain carries TRBV28 and TRBJ2-1; D is unclear. Germline values: CDR1 MDHEN, CDR2 SYDVKM. Trimming shortened V by 6 bases and J by 5 bases, and 14 bases separated the two germline ends. The CDR3 is 14 amino acids.

The rearrangement uses TRBV16 and TRBJ1-2; a weak D match, TRBD1 (5 bases). CDR1 is KGHSY and CDR2 is FQNENV in the germline V gene. The CDR3 consists of 16 residues. Between the trimmed V and J ends, which lost 2 bases and 0 bases, there was a span of 13 bases. Here the CDR3 reads CASSQPGPPANYGYTF. The CDR3 DNA reads as TGTGCCAGCAGCCAACCGGGGCCCCCAGCTAACTATGGCTACACCTTC.